This T cell receptor (beta chain) emerged from a study of CD8+ T cells in alopecia areata. The overall study: Administration of oral tofacitinib to treated patients was at 5 to 10 mg twice daily.

The sequencing template was cDNA reverse transcribed from extracted RNA. This table comes from immunoSEQ multiplex PCR, and its TCRdb copy is limited to in-frame clones, with some not included. This repertoire shows some 150,000 clones, 54% found once; its top ten account for 15% to 20%. This CDR3 spans 13 amino acids. Trimming removed 2 bases from V and 7 bases from J, with 12 bases in between. The germline gives CDR1 MNHEY, CDR2 SMNVEV (reference sequence). Treatment given: oral pan-JAK inhibitor, 5-10 mg twice daily. Study-wide results and caveats: Scalp sample data also include resident alphabeta T cells from normal skin.

Regarding this clone: No antigen is known for it.

Sequenced material: CD8+ T cells sorted from blood, taken at week 4, from a patient treated with tofacitinib. This rearrangement joins TRBV27 to TRBJ2-7; D gene ambiguous. The clonotype comes from a human donor with alopecia areata. The CDR3 is CASSLGVSLEQYF. Here the CDR3 DNA reads TGTGCCAGCAGTTTAGGGGTGTCCTTGGAGCAGTACTTC.